This T cell receptor beta chain was captured in a study of blood T cell repertoires in COVID-19 (TCRdb year 2020). Study-wide context: Samples covering the acute and convalescent phases of COVID-19 were provided by collaborators in the United States, Italy and Spain. Where available, HLA class I and class II types were obtained from metadata supplied by the sample provider rather than from assay-based typing. The repertoires were released in a freely available public database meant as a resource for research on the immune response to SARS-CoV-2. Samples were obtained from the ongoing ImmuneRACE study (first 160 participants) and from over a thousand subjects provided by 6 global collaborators. The prospective study material was composed of cDNA or gDNA derived from T cells, B-cell-depleted T cells, or PBMCs. A de-identified subject ID, COVID-19 status, age in years and sex were almost always included in the sample metadata. The dataset comprised deeply sampled blood TCRbeta repertoires from subjects exposed to, actively infected with, or recovered from COVID-19.

V ends up 3 bases short and J 2 bases short, with an unmatched junction base count of 8. Taken from cysteine to phenylalanine, the CDR3 has 15 residues. The DNA shown is the 45-base CDR3, in frame from base 1. CDR1 and CDR2 (SGHRS, YFSETQ) derive from the germline V gene. Each collaborating institution followed its own protocols to collect whole blood in K2EDTA tubes. For TCRbeta analysis, collaborator samples were shipped as frozen whole blood, as isolated PBMCs, or as DNA extracted from either sample type. TCRbeta CDR3 regions were amplified from genomic DNA by means of the immunoSEQ Assay, a bias-controlled multiplex PCR. For the original study's pipeline: The number of nucleated cells in each sample was estimated by amplification of reference gene primers within the assay. Sequence reads were collapsed and filtered to measure the absolute abundance of every unique TCRbeta CDR3 rearrangement. For each sample, productive Simpson clonality was calculated as the square root of Simpson's diversity index over productive rearrangements. TCRdb provides this immuneACCESS table in a form limited to in-frame rearrangements. Some clones are lacking; in checked studies, under half of them reflect an unresolved V gene, and why the rest are absent is not known. V, J and clone size are those of that table, while D and trimming were read from the DNA. The sample data list around 190,000 clones, and approximately 87% of these were observed just once. The leading ten clones occupy less than 25% of the sample.

The paper as a whole reports these results and caveats: How much clinical and demographic metadata was included differed by source and by participant, and the metadata was provided uncurated.

This clone was found once. What antigen it recognizes has not been identified. Base qualities are not recorded, but no much larger clone differs from it by a single base. Input material: peripheral blood. The clonotype was recovered from an older man with active or convalescent COVID-19. Recombination connected TRBV5-1 to TRBJ2-7, and 7 junction bases match TRBD1. CDR3 loop: CASSSGRQGPYEQYF. In nucleotide form, the sequence is TGCGCCAGCAGCTCAGGTCGACAGGGCCCCTACGAGCAGTACTTC.